One and the same sample provided the 14 T cell receptor beta chains below, sequenced in a study of OX40 agonist ivuxolimab in advanced cancers. TCRdb keeps only in-frame clones here, not all; method: immunoSEQ multiplex PCR. This repertoire shows about 46,000 clones, approximately 85% found once; its top ten account for 50% to 60%. Here the sequenced sample was CD4+ or CD8+ T cells sorted from blood, taken in a trial of the OX40 agonist ivuxolimab. These receptors came from an adult with an advanced solid tumor such as melanoma, head and neck, liver or kidney cancer.

This clone came up a few times. This sequence joins TRBV27 and TRBJ2-7, with D perhaps given as TRBD1 or TRBD2 (6 bases each). This CDR3 region has 12 residues. Germline CDR1 reads MNHEY; CDR2 reads SMNVEV (reference sequence). Trimming removed 8 bases at V and 6 bases at J, with 14 bases between. The CDR3 DNA reads TGTGCCAGCCCCCGGGGGCCGTTCGAGCAGTACTTC. This encodes CASPRGPFEQYF.

V gene TRBV5-3 combines with J gene TRBJ2-1; D tentatively fits TRBD1 or TRBD2 (6 bases each). TRBV5-3 falls under the ORF class, with uncertain function. Trimming removed 0 bases at V and 5 bases at J, with 15 bases between. There are 16 residues in the CDR3. This CDR3 is CARSLGGGRNHNEQFF. CDR3 in DNA: TGTGCCAGAAGCTTGGGAGGGGGGCGAAACCACAATGAGCAGTTCTTC.

This sequence joins TRBV5-1 and TRBJ2-2; possible D gene TRBD1, 6 bases. The V and J ends lost 7 bases and 0 bases respectively, with 10 bases between them. The length of the CDR3 is 14 residues. Looked up from germline, CDR1 is SGHRS and CDR2 is YFSETQ. CDR3: CASGTLANTGELFF. The CDR3 region has the DNA TGCGCCAGCGGGACACTAGCGAACACCGGGGAGCTGTTTTTT.

The chain carries TRBV13 and TRBJ2-3; D is undetermined. V lost 8 bases to trimming and J lost 2 bases, with 14 bases between them. The CDR3 runs to 14 residues. Germline loops: CDR1 PRHDT, CDR2 FYEKMQ (reference sequence). In nucleotides, the CDR3 is TGTGCCAGCGGTTCCTGGGAACTCACAGATACGCAGTATTTT. Protein sequence: CASGSWELTDTQYF. Full variable domain (rest looked up from reference TRBV13 and TRBJ2-3): AAGVIQSPRHLIKEKRETATLKCYPIPRHDTVYWYQQGPGQDPQFLISFYEKMQSDKGSIPDRFSAQQFSDYHSELNMSSLELGDSALYFCASGSWELTDTQYFGPGTRLTVL.

The V call is TRBV7-9, the J call TRBJ2-3; no clear D gene. CDR3 length: 13 residues. V lost 3 bases and J 6 bases, leaving 10 bases between the germline ends. Germline CDR1 and CDR2: SEHNR and FQNEAQ (reference sequence). In DNA form, the CDR3 reads TGTGCCAGCAGCTTCGGGCCCGGGGATACGCAGTATTTT. Protein sequence: CASSFGPGDTQYF.

The rearrangement joins TRBV5-4 to TRBJ2-3; TRBD2 agrees at 10 bases. Germline-derived CDR1 and CDR2 are SGHNT and YYREEE (reference sequence). J lost 7 bases, V lost 4 bases, and 12 bases had no gene match. The CDR3 consists of 16 residues. The CDR3: CASSPQLAGNLHTQYF. CDR3 DNA: TGTGCCAGCAGCCCCCAACTAGCGGGGAATTTGCATACGCAGTATTTT.

The chain employs TRBV11-3 and TRBJ2-2; tentative D call: TRBD2 (6 bases). This CDR3 comprises 15 residues. Germline CDR1 and CDR2: SGHNT and YENEEA. V shed 3 bases and J shed 2 bases, with 10 bases lying between them. In DNA, the CDR3 is TGTGCCAGCAGCTTGGTGGGAGGCAACACCGGGGAGCTGTTTTTT. This sequence encodes CASSLVGGNTGELFF.

The rearrangement joins TRBV2 to TRBJ2-3; TRBD2 matches at 7 bases. Germline CDR1 and CDR2: SNHLY and FYNNEI. The CDR3 contains 14 residues. V lost 6 bases to trimming and J lost 2 bases; unmatched junction nucleotides: 5. The CDR3 bases are TGTGCCAGCAGGTCCGGGACTAACACAGATACGCAGTATTTT. It codes for CASRSGTNTDTQYF.

The chain employs TRBV28 and TRBJ1-2, with 8 bases identical to TRBD1. CDR1 and CDR2 (germline): MDHEN, SYDVKM. Unmatched junction bases numbered 13, after V lost 8 bases and J lost 8 bases. CDR3 length equals 14 residues. This chain's CDR3 is CASAQADRASGYTF. CDR3 DNA: TGTGCCAGCGCTCAGGCGGACAGGGCCTCCGGCTACACCTTC.

This chain connects TRBV4-1 to TRBJ2-7; D call uncertain. Germline loops: CDR1 MGHRA, CDR2 YSYEKL. Trimming cost V 0 bases and J 3 bases, with 9 bases left between them. This CDR3 is 14 amino acids long. Written as DNA, the CDR3 is TGCGCCAGCAGCCAAGATAGTAGAATCTACGAGCAGTACTTC. It specifies CASSQDSRIYEQYF.

J is TRBJ1-1 and V is TRBV30, with unresolved D. V lost 4 bases and J lost 0, with 12 bases in between. The CDR3 is 14 residues long. CDR1 is GTSNPN and CDR2 is SVGIG in the germline V gene (reference sequence). CDR3 protein: CAWKVSPMNTEAFF. For the CDR3, the DNA is TGTGCCTGGAAAGTCAGCCCAATGAACACTGAAGCTTTCTTT.

This chain uses TRBV6-1 with TRBJ1-4; TRBD1 is a possible D gene (5 bases). The CDR3 spans 13 residues. The V end lost 4 bases, the J end lost 15 bases, and 18 bases lay between the germline ends. Germline values: CDR1 MNHNS, CDR2 SASEGT. The CDR3 loop reads CASSVTGTDSLFF. DNA for the CDR3: TGTGCCAGCAGTGTTACTGGGACGGATAGCTTGTTTTTT.

This clone has just one count. This rearrangement joins TRBV19 to TRBJ2-1; tentatively, D is TRBD1 (5 bases). Germline loops: CDR1 LNHDA, CDR2 SQIVND (reference sequence). CDR3 size: 14 residues. Trimming cost V 9 bases and J 3 bases, with 15 bases left between them. For the CDR3, the DNA is TGTGCCAGCTCGACGCAGGGTAACTACAATGAGCAGTTCTTC. Protein sequence: CASSTQGNYNEQFF.

This clone was detected only once. The rearrangement uses TRBV21-1 and TRBJ2-7; no DNA check was done on the table's D call, TRBD2. TRBV21-1 is termed a pseudogene. The CDR3 loop spans 17 amino acids. The CDR3 nucleotides read TGTGCCAGCAGCCCTCTCAGGGGCGGGAGGCCGCACTACGAGCAGTACTTC. The encoded protein is CASSPLRGGRPHYEQYF.